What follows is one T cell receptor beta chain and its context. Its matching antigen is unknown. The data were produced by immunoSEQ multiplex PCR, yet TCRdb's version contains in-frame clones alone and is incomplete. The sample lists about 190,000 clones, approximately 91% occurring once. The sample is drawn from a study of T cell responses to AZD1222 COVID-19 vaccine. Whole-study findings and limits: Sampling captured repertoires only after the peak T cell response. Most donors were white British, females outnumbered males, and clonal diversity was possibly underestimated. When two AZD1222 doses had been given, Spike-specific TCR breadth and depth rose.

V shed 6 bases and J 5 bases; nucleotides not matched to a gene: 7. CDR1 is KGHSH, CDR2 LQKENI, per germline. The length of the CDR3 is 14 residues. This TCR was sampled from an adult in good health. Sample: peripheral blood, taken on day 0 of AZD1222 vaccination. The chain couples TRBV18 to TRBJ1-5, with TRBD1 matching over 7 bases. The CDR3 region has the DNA TGTGCCAGCTCCCACGACAGGGAGGATCAGCCCCAGCATTTT. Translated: CASSHDREDQPQHF.